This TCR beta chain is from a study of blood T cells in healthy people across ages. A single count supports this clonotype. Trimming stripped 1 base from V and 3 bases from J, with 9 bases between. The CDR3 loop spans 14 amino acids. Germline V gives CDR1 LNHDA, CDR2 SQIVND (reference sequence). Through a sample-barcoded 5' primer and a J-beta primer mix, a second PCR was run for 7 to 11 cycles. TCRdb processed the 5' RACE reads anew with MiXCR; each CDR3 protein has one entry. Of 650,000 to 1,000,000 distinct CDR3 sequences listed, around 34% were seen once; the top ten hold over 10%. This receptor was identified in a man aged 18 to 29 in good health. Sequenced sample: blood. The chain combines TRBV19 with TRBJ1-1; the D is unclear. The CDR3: CASSIGEPYTEAFF. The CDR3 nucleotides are TGTGCCAGTAGTATAGGGGAACCCTACACTGAAGCTTTCTTT.